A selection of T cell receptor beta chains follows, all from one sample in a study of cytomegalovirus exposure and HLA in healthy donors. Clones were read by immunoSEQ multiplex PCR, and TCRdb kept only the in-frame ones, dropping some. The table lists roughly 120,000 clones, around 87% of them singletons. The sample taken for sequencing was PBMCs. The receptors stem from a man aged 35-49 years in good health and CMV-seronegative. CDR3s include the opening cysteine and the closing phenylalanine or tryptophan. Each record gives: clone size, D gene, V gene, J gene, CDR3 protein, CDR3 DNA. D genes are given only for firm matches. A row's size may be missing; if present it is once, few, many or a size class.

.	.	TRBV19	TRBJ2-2	CASTGSGMGTGELFF	TGTGCCAGTACCGGGTCGGGGATGGGCACCGGGGAGCTGTTTTTT
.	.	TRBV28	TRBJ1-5	CASSLFSGSNQPQHF	TGTGCCAGCAGTTTATTTTCAGGGAGCAATCAGCCCCAGCATTTT
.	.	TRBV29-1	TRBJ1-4	CSVEGGGIGEKLFF	TGCAGCGTTGAAGGAGGAGGGATAGGAGAAAAACTGTTTTTT
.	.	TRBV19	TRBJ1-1	CASTPRGYTEAFF	TGTGCCAGTACTCCCAGGGGATACACTGAAGCTTTCTTT
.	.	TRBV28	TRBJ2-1	CASSLGGGQFF	TGTGCCAGCAGTTTAGGGGGCGGGCAGTTCTTC
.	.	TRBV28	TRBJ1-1	CASRGVNTEAFF	TGTGCCAGCAGAGGGGTGAACACTGAAGCTTTCTTT
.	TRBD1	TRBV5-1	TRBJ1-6	CASSPAGQVNSPLHF	TGCGCCAGCAGCCCCGCGGGACAGGTCAATTCACCCCTCCACTTT
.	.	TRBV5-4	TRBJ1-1	CASSLFGRELEAFF	TGTGCCAGCAGCTTGTTTGGCAGGGAACTTGAAGCTTTCTTT
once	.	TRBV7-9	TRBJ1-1	CASSTGLTNTEAFF	TGTGCCAGCAGCACGGGACTGACGAACACTGAAGCTTTCTTT
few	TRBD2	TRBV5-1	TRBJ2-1	CASSPTSGGAGEQFF	TGCGCCAGCAGTCCGACTAGCGGGGGGGCCGGTGAGCAGTTCTTC
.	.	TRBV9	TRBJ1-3	CASSVGGDTIYF	TGTGCCAGCAGCGTCGGGGGGGACACCATATATTTT
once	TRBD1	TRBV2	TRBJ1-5	CASRGETGNQPQHF	TGTGCCAGCAGGGGGGAGACAGGGAATCAGCCCCAGCATTTT
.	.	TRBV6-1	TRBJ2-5	CASSVTGEGTQETQYF	TGTGCCAGCAGTGTGACAGGGGAGGGAACTCAAGAGACCCAGTACTTC
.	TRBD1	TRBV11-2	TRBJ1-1	CASSSGGQGNTEAFF	TGTGCCAGCAGCTCTGGGGGACAGGGGAACACTGAAGCTTTCTTT
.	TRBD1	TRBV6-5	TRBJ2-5	CASRRGGQGGKTQYF	TGTGCCAGCAGAAGGGGTGGACAGGGTGGAAAGACCCAGTACTTC
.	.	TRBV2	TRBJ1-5	CASSEGGMMGQPQHF	TGTGCCAGCAGTGAGGGGGGGATGATGGGTCAGCCCCAGCATTTT